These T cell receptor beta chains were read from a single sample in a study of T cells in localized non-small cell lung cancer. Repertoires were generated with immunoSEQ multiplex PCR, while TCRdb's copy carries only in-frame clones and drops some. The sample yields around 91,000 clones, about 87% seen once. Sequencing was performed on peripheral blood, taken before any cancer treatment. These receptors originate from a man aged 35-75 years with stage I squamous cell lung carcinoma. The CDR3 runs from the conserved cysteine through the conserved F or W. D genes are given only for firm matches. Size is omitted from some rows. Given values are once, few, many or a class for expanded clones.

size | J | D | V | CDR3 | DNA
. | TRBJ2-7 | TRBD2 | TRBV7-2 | CASGLGGSYEQYF | TGTGCCAGCGGCCTGGGGGGGTCCTACGAGCAGTACTTC
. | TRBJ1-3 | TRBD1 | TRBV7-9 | CASSWDRAGNTIYF | TGTGCCAGCAGCTGGGACAGGGCAGGAAACACCATATATTTT
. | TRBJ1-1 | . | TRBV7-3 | CASSPTTDTYEAFF | TGTGCCAGCAGTCCCACGACGGATACCTATGAAGCTTTCTTT
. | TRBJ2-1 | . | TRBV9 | CASSIQGFSIYNEQFF | TGTGCCAGCAGCATACAGGGTTTTAGTATCTACAATGAGCAGTTCTTC
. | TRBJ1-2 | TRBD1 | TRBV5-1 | CASSLTTGALEYGYTF | TGCGCCAGCAGCTTGACGACAGGGGCGCTGGAGTATGGCTACACCTTC
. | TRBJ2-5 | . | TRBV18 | CASSGTYGETQYF | TGTGCCAGCTCGGGGACCTACGGAGAGACCCAGTACTTC
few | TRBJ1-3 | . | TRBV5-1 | CASRADGGSGNTIYF | TGCGCCAGCCGAGCTGACGGTGGATCTGGAAACACCATATATTTT
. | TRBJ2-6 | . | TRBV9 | CASSAGWGSGANVLTF | TGTGCCAGCAGCGCCGGGTGGGGGTCCGGGGCCAACGTCCTGACTTTC
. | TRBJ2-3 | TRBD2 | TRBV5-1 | CASSLGTSGLTDTQYF | TGCGCCAGCAGCTTGGGAACTAGCGGACTAACAGATACGCAGTATTTT
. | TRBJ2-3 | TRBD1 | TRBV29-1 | CSVGQGAVTDTQYF | TGCAGCGTCGGACAGGGGGCGGTCACAGATACGCAGTATTTT
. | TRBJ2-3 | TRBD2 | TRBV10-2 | CASSGTSGYRLAQYF | TGCGCCAGCAGTGGGACTAGCGGGTACCGCTTGGCGCAGTATTTT
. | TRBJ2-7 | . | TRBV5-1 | CASSLEGQYEQYF | TGCGCCAGCAGCTTGGAGGGACAATACGAGCAGTACTTC
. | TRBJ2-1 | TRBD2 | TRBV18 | CASSPVAGDNEQFF | TGTGCCAGCTCACCCGTAGCGGGGGACAATGAGCAGTTCTTC
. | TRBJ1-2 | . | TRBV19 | CASSIVELWNYGYTF | TGTGCCAGTAGTATAGTTGAGCTGTGGAACTATGGCTACACCTTC
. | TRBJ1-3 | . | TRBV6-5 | CASSYLGRGNTIYF | TGTGCCAGCAGTTACCTCGGACGAGGAAACACCATATATTTT
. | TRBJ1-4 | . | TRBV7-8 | CASSLRLGRINEKLFF | TGTGCCAGCAGCTTACGACTTGGGAGGATTAATGAAAAACTGTTTTTT
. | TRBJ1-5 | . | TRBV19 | CASTPLGGISNQPQHF | TGTGCCAGTACCCCGCTGGGAGGGATTAGCAATCAGCCCCAGCATTTT
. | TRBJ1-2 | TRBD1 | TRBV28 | CASSLIFGTGGDKANYGYTF | TGTGCCAGCAGCCTTATTTTTGGGACAGGGGGCGATAAAGCTAACTATGGCTACACCTTC
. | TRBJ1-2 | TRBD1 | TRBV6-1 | CASSEGGGGDPYGYTF | TGTGCCAGCAGTGAAGGAGGAGGGGGCGATCCCTATGGCTACACCTTC
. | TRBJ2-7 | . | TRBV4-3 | CASSQDLGRGAYEQYF | TGCGCCAGCAGCCAAGACCTCGGAAGGGGCGCCTACGAGCAGTACTTC
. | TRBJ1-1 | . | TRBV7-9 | CASSPFLRRTEAFF | TGTGCCAGCAGCCCGTTCCTCCGGCGCACTGAAGCTTTCTTT
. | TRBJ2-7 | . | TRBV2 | CASKGDSSYEQYF | TGTGCCAGCAAGGGTGATAGCTCCTACGAGCAGTACTTC
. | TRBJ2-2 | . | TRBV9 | CASSVGTLTGELFF | TGTGCCAGCAGCGTAGGGACCCTCACCGGGGAGCTGTTTTTT